Described below is a single T cell receptor beta chain sequence and its context. This sample was taken from a study of blood T cell repertoires in COVID-19. Generated by immunoSEQ multiplex PCR, the TCRdb table keeps only in-frame clones and is missing some. The table has approximately 300,000 clones, around 89% seen once. The ends lost 5 bases at V and 3 bases at J; junction bases unmatched: 10. In germline, CDR1 is MNHEY, CDR2 SMNVEV (reference sequence). This CDR3 comprises 16 residues. The clonotype comes from a woman aged 45-65 years with COVID-19, enrolled during active disease. V and J are TRBV27 and TRBJ2-5; 9 nucleotides align to TRBD1. Sequencing was done on a sample of peripheral blood. CDR3 amino acids: CASSPGTGWEKETQYF. The CDR3 DNA is TGTGCCAGCAGTCCGGGGACAGGGTGGGAGAAAGAGACCCAGTACTTC.